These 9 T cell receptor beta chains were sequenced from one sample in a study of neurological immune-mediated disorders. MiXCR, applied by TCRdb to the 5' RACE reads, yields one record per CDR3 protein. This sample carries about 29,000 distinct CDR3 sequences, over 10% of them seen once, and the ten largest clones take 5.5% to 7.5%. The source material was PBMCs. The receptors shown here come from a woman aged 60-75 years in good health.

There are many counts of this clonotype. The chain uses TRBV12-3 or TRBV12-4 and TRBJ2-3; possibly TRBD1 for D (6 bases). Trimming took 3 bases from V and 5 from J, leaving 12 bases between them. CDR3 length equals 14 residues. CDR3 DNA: TGTGCCAGCAGTTTTACAGGGCGTGGAGATACGCAGTATTTT. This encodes CASSFTGRGDTQYF.

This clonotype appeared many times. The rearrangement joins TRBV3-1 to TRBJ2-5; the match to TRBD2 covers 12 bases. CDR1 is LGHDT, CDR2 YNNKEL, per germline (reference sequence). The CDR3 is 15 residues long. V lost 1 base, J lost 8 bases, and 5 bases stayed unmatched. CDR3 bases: TGTGCCAGCAGCCAAGGGCTAGCGGGGGGGAAAACCCAGTACTTC. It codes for CASSQGLAGGKTQYF.

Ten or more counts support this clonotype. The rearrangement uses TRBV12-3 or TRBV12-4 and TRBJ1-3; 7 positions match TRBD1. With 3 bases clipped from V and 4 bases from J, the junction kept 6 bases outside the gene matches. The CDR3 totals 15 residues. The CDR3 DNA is TGTGCCAGCAGTTTTACCGGGACAGAGGGAAACACCATATATTTT. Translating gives CASSFTGTEGNTIYF.

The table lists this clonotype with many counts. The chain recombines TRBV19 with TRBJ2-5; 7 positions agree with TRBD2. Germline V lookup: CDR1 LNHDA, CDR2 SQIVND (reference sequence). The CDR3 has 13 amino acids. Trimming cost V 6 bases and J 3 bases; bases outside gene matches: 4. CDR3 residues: CASRRAGEETQYF. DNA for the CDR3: TGTGCCAGTAGGAGGGCGGGGGAAGAGACCCAGTACTTC.

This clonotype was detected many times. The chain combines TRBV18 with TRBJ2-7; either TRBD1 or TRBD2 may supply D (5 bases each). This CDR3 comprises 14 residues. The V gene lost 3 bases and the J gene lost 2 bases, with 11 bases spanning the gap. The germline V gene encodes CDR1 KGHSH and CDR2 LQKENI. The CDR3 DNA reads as TGTGCCAGCTCACCGGGACGCCCAACCTACGAGCAGTACTTC. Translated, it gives CASSPGRPTYEQYF.

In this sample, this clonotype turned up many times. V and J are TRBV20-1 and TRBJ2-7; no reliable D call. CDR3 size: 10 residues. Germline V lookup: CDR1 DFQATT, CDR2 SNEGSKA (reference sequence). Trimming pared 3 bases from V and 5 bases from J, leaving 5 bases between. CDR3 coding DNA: TGCAGTGCTAGTATCCACGAGCAGTACTTC. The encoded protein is CSASIHEQYF.

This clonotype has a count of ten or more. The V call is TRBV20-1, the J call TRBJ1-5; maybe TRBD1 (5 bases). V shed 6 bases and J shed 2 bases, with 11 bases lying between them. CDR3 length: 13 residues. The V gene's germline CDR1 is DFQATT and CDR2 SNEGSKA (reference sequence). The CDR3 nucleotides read TGCAGTGCGAGAAGGGGAGGCAATCAGCCCCAGCATTTT. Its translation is CSARRGGNQPQHF.

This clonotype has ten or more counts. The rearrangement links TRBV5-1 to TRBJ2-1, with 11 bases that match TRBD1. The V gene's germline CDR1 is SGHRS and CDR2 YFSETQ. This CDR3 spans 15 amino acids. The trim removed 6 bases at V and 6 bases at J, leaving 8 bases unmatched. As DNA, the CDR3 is TGCGCCAGCAATCCCGGACAGGGGGCATCCAATGAGCAGTTCTTC. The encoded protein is CASNPGQGASNEQFF. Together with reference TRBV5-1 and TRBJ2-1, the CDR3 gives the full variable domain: KAGVTQTPRYLIKTRGQQVTLSCSPISGHRSVSWYQQTPGQGLQFLFEYFSETQRNKGNFPGRFSGRQFSNSRSEMNVSTLELGDSALYLCASNPGQGASNEQFFGPGTRLTVL.

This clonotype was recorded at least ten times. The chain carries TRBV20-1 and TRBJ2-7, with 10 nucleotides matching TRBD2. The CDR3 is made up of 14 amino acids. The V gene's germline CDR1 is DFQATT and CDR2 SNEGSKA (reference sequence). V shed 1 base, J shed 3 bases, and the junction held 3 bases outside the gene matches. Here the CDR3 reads CSARVRTSGYEQYF. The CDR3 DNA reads TGCAGTGCTAGAGTTCGGACTAGCGGCTACGAGCAGTACTTC.